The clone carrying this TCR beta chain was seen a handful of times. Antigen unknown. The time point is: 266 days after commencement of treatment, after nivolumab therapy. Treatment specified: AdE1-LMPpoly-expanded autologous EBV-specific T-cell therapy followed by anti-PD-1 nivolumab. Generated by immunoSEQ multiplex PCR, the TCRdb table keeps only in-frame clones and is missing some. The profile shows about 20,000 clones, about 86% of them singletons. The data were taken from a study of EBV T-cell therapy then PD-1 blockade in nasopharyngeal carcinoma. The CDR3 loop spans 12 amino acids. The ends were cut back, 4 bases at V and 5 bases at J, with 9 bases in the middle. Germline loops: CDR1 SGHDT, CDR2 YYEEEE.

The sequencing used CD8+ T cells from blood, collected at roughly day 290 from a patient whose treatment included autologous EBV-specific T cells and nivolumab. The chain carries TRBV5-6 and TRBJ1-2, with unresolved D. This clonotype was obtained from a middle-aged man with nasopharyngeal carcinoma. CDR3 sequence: CASSEGDYGYTF. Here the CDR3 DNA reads TGTGCCAGCAGCGAGGGCGATTATGGCTACACCTTC.